The present T cell receptor beta chain was sequenced within a study of siplizumab effects on memory and regulatory T cells (dated by TCRdb to the late 2010s). Broadly, across the study: The study looked at the effect of siplizumab, an anti-CD2 antibody, on alloreactive T-cell subsets in allogeneic mixed lymphocyte reactions made from human PBMCs.

As regards this clone: Its antigen is not yet known. It has no much larger one-base neighbor in the sample; base qualities were not kept.

Library construction relied on the immunoSEQ multiplex PCR assay. Each sample had 80,000 to 100,000 TCR templates assayed by the deep sequencing platform. Genomic DNA extracted from sorted T cells was used for TCRbeta CDR3 sequencing. The study's own analysis went as follows. Clonal analysis of TCRbeta CDR3 data was done in the R programming language. Unstimulated samples were compared with post-reaction CFSE-low samples to define alloreactive CD4+ and CD8+ clones. Regulatory or non-regulatory origin was assigned to alloreactive CD4+ clones by matching of sequences to sorted unstimulated Treg and non-Treg repertoires. This immuneACCESS table, as held by TCRdb, lists in-frame sequences with V and J called but not all clones. Of the missing ones, under half trace to an unresolved V gene in checked studies; the others have no known cause. For V, J and clone size, that table is used; D and trimming come from the DNA. The sample table holds 100,000 or so clones, of which around 90% were seen once. Just over 2.5% of the sample belongs to the ten largest clones.

Sorted unstimulated T cells and proliferating T cells recovered from mixed lymphocyte reactions were subjected to TCRbeta CDR3 sequencing. Fresh whole blood from nine to eleven HLA-typed healthy donors was used to isolate PBMCs. What the authors observed across the whole study: Of the alloreactive CD4+ clones that could be mapped, the Treg-derived share averaged roughly 69% with siplizumab compared with 25% to 30% in control reactions. Whether proliferating Tregs from siplizumab cultures actually had suppressive function was not functionally confirmed. Because sequences at frequencies below about 10^-5 were poorly captured, only a minor fraction of alloreactive clones could be mapped back to unstimulated subsets. The cumulative frequency of alloreactive sequences that could be traced back to unstimulated CD4+ memory T cells was significantly reduced by siplizumab. For roughly 75-95% of proliferating CD4+ or CD8+ clones, no naive or memory phenotype could be assigned. Greater diversity appeared to be present in unstimulated naive T cells than in memory T cells, and a substantial contribution to the alloresponse seemed to be made by naive cells.

This clonotype was sampled from a human donor in good health. Some clones in this sample may be carry-over from other donors' samples. Sequencing used CD4+ T cells sorted from blood.

The nucleotide sequence is given as TGTGCCAGCATCAGGGATCGAGGAAACACCATATATTTT. Its translation reads: CASIRDRGNTIYF. The sequence links TRBV6-5 to TRBJ1-3; the D gene is perhaps TRBD1, on 5 matching bases. CDR1 and CDR2 were assigned from the germline V gene as MNHEY and SVGAGI. Trimming removed 7 bases from V and 4 bases from J, leaving 11 bases between the germline ends. Reading from cysteine to phenylalanine, the CDR3 counts 13 amino acids. The read is trimmed to its CDR3 DNA, 39 bases read in frame from base 1.